This T cell receptor (beta chain) was found in a study of T cell responses to AZD1222 COVID-19 vaccine. The study, taken as a whole, reports: Spike was spanned by vaccine-associated CD4 TCRs, with dominance at 160-218 and 743-854.

Turning to this clone: Its target is not known.

Germline CDR1 SGHAT, CDR2 FQNNGV. CDR3 size: 12 residues. Trimming pared 5 bases from V and 4 bases from J, leaving 8 bases between. Produced via immunoSEQ multiplex PCR; TCRdb's table is partial and in-frame only. The sample consists of 150,000 to 200,000 clones, 80% to 95% of them appearing once. The receptor's source is an adult who received the AZD1222 COVID-19 vaccine. The rearrangement links TRBV11-2 to TRBJ1-2; D unclear. Specimen: peripheral blood, collected 28 days after the second AZD1222 dose. CDR3 protein: CASSGPAYGYTF. In DNA, the CDR3 is TGTGCCAGCAGCGGACCGGCCTATGGCTACACCTTC.